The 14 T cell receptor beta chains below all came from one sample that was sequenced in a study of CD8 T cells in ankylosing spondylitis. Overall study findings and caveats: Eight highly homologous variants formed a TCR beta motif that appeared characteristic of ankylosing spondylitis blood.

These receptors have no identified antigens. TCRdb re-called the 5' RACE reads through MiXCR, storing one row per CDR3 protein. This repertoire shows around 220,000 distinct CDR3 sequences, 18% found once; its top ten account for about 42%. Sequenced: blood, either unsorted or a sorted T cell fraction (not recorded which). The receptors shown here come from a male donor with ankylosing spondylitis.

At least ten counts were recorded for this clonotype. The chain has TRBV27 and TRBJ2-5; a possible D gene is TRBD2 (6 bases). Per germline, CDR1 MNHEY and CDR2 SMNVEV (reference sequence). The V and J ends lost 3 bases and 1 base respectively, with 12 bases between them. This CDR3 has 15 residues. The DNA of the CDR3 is TGTGCCAGCAGTTTGAGGGTGGGGGGCCAAGAGACCCAGTACTTC. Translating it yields CASSLRVGGQETQYF.

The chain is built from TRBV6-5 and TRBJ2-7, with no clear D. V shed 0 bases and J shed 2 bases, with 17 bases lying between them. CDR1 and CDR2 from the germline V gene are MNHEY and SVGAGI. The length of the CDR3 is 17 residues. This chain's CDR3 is CASSYSFVLILPYEQYF. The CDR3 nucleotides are TGTGCCAGCAGTTACTCGTTTGTCCTAATACTCCCCTACGAGCAGTACTTC.

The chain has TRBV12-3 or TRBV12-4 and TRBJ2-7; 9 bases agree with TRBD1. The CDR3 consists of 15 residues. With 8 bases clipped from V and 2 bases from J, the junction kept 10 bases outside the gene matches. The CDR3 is CASSPEGTGPYEQYF. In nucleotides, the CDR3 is TGTGCCAGCTCCCCTGAGGGGACAGGGCCCTACGAGCAGTACTTC.

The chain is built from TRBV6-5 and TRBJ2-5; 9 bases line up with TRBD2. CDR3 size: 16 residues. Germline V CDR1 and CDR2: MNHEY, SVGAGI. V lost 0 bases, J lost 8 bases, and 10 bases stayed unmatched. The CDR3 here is CASSYSSGGYNGTQYF. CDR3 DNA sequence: TGTGCCAGCAGTTACTCTAGCGGGGGCTACAACGGTACCCAGTACTTC.

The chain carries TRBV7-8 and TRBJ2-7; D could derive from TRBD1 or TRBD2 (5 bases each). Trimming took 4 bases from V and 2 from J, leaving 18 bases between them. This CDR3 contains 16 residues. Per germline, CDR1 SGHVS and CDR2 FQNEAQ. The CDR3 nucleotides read TGTGCCAGCAGCTCGGGGCCCGGGATCGAGGCCTACGAGCAGTACTTC. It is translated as CASSSGPGIEAYEQYF.

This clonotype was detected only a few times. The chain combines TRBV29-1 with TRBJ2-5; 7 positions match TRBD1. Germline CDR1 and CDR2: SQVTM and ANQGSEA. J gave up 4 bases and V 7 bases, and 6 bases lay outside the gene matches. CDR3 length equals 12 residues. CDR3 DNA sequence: TGCAGCGGGACAGGCTGGTCAGAGACCCAGTACTTC. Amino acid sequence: CSGTGWSETQYF.

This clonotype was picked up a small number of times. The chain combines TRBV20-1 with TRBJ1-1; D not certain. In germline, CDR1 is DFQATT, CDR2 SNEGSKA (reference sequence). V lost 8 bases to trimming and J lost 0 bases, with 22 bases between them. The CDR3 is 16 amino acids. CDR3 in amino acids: CSPKSGSVALNTEAFF. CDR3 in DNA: TGCAGTCCTAAAAGTGGCTCTGTGGCTCTGAACACTGAAGCTTTCTTT.

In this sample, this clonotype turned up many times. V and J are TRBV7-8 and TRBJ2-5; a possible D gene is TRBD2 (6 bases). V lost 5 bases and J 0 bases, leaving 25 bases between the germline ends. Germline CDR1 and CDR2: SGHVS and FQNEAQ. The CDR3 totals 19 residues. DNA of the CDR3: TGTGCCAGCAGCCCCCCGCGGCCAACTAGCATGGGGTACCAAGAGACCCAGTACTTC. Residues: CASSPPRPTSMGYQETQYF.

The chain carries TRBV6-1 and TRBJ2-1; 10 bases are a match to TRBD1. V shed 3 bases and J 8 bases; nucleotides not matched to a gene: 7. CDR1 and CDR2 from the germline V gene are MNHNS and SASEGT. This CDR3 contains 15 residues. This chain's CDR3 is CASSEGDRGFDEQFF. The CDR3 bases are TGTGCCAGCAGTGAGGGGGACAGGGGTTTCGATGAGCAGTTCTTC.

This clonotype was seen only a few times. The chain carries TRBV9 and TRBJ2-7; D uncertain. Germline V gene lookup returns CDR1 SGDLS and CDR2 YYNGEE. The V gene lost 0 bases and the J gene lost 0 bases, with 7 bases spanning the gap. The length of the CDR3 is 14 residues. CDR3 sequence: CASSVGGLSYEQYF. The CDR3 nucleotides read TGTGCCAGCAGCGTAGGTGGTCTCTCCTACGAGCAGTACTTC.

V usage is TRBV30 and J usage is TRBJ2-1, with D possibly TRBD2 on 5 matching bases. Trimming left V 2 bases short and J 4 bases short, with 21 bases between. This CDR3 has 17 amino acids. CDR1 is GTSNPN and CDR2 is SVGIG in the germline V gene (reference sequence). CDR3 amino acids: CAWSNPPSGDAYNEQFF. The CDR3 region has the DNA TGTGCCTGGAGTAACCCTCCCAGCGGAGACGCTTACAATGAGCAGTTCTTC.

The CDR3, as DNA: TGTGCCAGCAGAGGGCCACTATCCACTGAAGCTTTCTTT. It yields the protein CASRGPLSTEAFF. J is TRBJ1-1 and V is TRBV28; D is undetermined. This CDR3 has 13 amino acids. V was pared by 6 bases and J by 4 bases, with 12 bases between. Per germline, CDR1 MDHEN and CDR2 SYDVKM.

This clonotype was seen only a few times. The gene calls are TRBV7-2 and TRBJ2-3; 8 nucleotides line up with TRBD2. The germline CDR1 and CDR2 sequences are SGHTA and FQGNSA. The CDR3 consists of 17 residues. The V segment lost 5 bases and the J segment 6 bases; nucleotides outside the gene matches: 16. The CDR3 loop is CASSEFGVAGWDDTQYF. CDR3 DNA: TGTGCCAGCAGCGAATTCGGGGTAGCGGGGTGGGATGATACGCAGTATTTT.

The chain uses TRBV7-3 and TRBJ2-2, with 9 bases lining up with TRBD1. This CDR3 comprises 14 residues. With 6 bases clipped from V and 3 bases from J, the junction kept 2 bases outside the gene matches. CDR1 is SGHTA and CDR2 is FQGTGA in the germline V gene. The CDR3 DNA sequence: TGTGCCAGCAGACGGACAGGGGACACCGGGGAGCTGTTTTTT. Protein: CASRRTGDTGELFF.